This entry describes one TCR beta chain. The antigen is not known. TCRdb's table, derived via immunoSEQ multiplex PCR, lists solely in-frame clones and lacks some. The sample has more than 600,000 clones, about 91% seen once. The sample originates from a study of shared clonotypes between healthy human individuals. Naive CD8 cells comprised CD45RO-negative, CCR7-positively selected cells, excluding terminally differentiated effector memory CD45RA+ cells. The CDR3 has 15 amino acids. CDR1 and CDR2 (germline): SEHNR, FQNEAQ (reference sequence). V was pared by 6 bases and J by 2 bases, with 16 bases between. Regarding the study as a whole: Larger richness was generally estimated for naive than memory subsets.

Sample: naive CD8+ T cells sorted from blood. The clonotype was recovered from a man aged 25 to 40 in good health. This chain joins TRBV7-9 and TRBJ1-2; tentative D call: TRBD1 (5 bases). CDR3 loop: CASSHPSGSNYGYTF. The DNA of the CDR3 is TGTGCCAGCAGTCACCCCTCAGGGTCCAACTATGGCTACACCTTC.